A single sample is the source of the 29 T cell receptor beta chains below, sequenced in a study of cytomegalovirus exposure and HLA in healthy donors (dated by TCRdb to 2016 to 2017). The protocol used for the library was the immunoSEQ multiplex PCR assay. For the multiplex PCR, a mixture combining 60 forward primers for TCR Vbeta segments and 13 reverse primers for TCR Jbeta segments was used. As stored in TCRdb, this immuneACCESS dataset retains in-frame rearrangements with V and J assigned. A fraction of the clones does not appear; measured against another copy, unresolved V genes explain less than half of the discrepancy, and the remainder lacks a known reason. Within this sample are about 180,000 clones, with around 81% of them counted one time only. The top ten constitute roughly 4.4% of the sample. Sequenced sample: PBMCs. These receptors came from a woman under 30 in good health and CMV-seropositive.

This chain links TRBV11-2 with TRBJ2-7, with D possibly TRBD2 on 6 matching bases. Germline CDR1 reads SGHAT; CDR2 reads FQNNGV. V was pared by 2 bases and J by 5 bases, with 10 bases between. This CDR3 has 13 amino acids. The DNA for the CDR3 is TGTGCCAGCAGCTTATTTCGGGGGAACGAGCAGTACTTC. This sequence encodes CASSLFRGNEQYF.

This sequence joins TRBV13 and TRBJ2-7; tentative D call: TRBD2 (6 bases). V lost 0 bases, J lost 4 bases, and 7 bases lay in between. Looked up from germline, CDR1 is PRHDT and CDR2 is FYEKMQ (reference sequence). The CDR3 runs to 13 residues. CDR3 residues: CASSLGAGYEQYF. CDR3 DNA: TGTGCCAGCAGCTTAGGCGCGGGATACGAGCAGTACTTC. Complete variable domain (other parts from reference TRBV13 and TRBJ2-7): AAGVIQSPRHLIKEKRETATLKCYPIPRHDTVYWYQQGPGQDPQFLISFYEKMQSDKGSIPDRFSAQQFSDYHSELNMSSLELGDSALYFCASSLGAGYEQYFGPGTRLTVT.

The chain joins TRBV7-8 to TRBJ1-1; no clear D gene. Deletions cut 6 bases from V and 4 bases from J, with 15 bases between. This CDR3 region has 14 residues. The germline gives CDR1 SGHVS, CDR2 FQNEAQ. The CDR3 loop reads CASSGDQAFTEAFF. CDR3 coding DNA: TGTGCCAGCAGTGGCGATCAGGCGTTCACTGAAGCTTTCTTT.

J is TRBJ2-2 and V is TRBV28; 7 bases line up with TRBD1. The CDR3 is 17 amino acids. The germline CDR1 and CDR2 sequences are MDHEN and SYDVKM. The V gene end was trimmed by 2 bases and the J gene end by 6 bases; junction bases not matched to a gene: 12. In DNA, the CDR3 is TGTGCCAGCAGTTTACCCCCCGCCCGACAGGGCCCCGGGGAGCTGTTTTTT. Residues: CASSLPPARQGPGELFF.

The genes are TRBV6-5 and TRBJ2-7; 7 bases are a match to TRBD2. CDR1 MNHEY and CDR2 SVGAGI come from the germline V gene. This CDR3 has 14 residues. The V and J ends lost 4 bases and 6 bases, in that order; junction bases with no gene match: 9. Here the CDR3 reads CASSFRGDGGEQYF. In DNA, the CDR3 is TGTGCCAGCAGTTTCCGGGGGGATGGGGGCGAGCAGTACTTC.

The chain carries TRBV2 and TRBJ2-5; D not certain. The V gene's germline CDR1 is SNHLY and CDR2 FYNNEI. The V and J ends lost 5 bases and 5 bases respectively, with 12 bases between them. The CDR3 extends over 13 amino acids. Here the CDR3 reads CASSTINRETQYF. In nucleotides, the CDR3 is TGTGCCAGCAGTACGATAAACCGGGAGACCCAGTACTTC.

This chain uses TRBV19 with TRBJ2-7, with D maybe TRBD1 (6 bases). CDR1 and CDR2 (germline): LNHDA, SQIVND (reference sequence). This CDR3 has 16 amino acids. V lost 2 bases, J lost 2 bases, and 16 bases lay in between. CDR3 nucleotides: TGTGCCAGTAGTATAAGAGGGGCAGGGGACCCCTACGAGCAGTACTTC. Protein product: CASSIRGAGDPYEQYF.

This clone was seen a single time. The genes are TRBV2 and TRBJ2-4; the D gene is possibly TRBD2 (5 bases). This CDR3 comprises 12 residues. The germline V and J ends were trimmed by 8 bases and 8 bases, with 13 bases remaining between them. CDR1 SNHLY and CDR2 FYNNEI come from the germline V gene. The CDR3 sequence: CASRDIRHIQYF. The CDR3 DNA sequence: TGTGCCAGCCGGGATATTCGGCACATTCAGTACTTC.

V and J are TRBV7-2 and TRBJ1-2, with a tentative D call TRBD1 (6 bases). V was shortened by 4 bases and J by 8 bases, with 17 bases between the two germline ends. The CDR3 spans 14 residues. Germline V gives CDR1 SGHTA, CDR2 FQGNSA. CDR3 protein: CASSSGSTGPGYTF. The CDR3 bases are TGTGCCAGCAGCTCAGGCTCGACAGGCCCCGGCTACACCTTC. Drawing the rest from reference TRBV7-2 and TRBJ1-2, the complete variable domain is GAGVSQSPSNKVTEKGKDVELRCDPISGHTALYWYRQSLGQGLEFLIYFQGNSAPDKSGLPSDRFSAERTGGSVSTLTIQRTQQEDSAVYLCASSSGSTGPGYTFGSGTRLTVV.

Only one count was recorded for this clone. The CDR3 is CASSFREGNQPQHF. CDR3 DNA: TGTGCCAGCAGCTTCAGGGAGGGGAATCAGCCCCAGCATTTT. The rearrangement joins TRBV7-3 to TRBJ1-5, with a weak D call TRBD1 (5 bases). This CDR3 has 14 residues. Trimming stripped 3 bases from V and 4 bases from J, with 10 bases between. Germline CDR1 and CDR2: SGHTA and FQGTGA.

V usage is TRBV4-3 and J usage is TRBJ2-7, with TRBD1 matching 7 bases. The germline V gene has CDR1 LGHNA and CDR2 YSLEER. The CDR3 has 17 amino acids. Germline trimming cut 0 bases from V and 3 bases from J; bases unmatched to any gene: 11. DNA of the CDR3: TGCGCCAGCAGCCAAGATTTTGGCATGACAGGGAACTACGAGCAGTACTTC. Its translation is CASSQDFGMTGNYEQYF.

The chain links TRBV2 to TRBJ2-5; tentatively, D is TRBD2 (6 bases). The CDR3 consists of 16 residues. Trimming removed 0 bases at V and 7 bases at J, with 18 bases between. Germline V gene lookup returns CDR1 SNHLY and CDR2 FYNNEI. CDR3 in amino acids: CASSEAGGRGFGTQYF. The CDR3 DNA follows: TGTGCCAGCAGTGAAGCGGGGGGAAGGGGCTTCGGGACCCAGTACTTC.

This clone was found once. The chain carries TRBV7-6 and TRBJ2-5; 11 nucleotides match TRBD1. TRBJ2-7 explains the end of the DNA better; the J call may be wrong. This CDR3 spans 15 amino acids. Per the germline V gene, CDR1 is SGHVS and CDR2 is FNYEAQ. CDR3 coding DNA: TGTGCCAGCAGCCGGACAGGGGGCAATTATCACGAGCAGTACTTC. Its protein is CASSRTGGNYHEQYF.

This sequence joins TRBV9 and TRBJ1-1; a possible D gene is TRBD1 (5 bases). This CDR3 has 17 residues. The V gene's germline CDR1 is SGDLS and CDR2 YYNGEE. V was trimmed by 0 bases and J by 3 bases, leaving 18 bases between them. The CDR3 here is CASSVGGRVRLDTEAFF. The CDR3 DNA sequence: TGTGCCAGCAGCGTAGGTGGCAGGGTGCGGTTGGACACTGAAGCTTTCTTT.

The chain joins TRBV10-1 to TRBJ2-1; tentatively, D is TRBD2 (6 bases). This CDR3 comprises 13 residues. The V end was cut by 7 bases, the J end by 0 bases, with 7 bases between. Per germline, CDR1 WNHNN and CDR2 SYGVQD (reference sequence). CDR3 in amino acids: CASTRDSYNEQFF. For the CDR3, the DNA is TGCGCCAGCACGCGGGACTCCTACAATGAGCAGTTCTTC.

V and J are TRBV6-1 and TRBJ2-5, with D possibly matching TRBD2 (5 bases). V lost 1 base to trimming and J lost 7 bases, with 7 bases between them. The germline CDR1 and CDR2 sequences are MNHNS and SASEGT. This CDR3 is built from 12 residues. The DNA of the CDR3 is TGTGCCAGCAGTGAAGTCGCGGGGACCCAGTACTTC. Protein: CASSEVAGTQYF.

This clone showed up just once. This chain's CDR3 is CASSATGSTGYTF. CDR3 bases: TGTGCCAGCAGCGCGACAGGATCCACTGGCTACACCTTC. V gene TRBV7-9 combines with J gene TRBJ1-2; D possibly corresponds to TRBD1 (6 bases). Germline CDR1 is SEHNR and CDR2 is FQNEAQ (reference sequence). The CDR3 covers 13 residues. Trimming left V 5 bases short and J 7 bases short, with 14 bases between.

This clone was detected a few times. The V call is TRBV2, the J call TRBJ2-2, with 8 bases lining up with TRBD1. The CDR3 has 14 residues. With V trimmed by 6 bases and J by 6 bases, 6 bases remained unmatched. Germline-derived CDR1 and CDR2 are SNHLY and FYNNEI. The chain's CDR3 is CASRAGGLSGELFF. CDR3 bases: TGTGCCAGCAGGGCAGGGGGCTTATCCGGGGAGCTGTTTTTT.

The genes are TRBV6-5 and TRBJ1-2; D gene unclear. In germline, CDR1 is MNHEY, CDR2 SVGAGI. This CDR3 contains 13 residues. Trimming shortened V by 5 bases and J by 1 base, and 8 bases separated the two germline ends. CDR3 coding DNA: TGTGCCAGCAGTGTTGGCAATAACTATGGCTACACCTTC. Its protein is CASSVGNNYGYTF.

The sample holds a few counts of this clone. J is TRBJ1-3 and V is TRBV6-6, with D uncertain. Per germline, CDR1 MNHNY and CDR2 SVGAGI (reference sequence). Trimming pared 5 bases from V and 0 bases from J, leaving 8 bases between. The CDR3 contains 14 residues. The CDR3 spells CASSQKHSGNTIYF. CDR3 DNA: TGTGCCAGCAGTCAAAAACACTCTGGAAACACCATATATTTT.

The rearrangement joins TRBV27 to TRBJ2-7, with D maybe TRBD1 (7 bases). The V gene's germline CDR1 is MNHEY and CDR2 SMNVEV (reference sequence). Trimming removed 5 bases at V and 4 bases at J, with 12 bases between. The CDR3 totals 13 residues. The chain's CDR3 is CASSPTGTYEQYF. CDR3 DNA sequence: TGTGCCAGCAGTCCGACAGGGACTTACGAGCAGTACTTC.

In DNA form, the CDR3 reads TGTGCCAGCAGTTTTTCCTGGACAAGCTACGAGCAGTACTTC. This sequence encodes CASSFSWTSYEQYF. V is TRBV28 and J is TRBJ2-7, with a possible D match to TRBD1 (5 bases). CDR1 MDHEN and CDR2 SYDVKM come from the germline V gene. The CDR3 sequence is 14 residues long. The V gene lost 3 bases and the J gene lost 3 bases, with 12 bases spanning the gap.

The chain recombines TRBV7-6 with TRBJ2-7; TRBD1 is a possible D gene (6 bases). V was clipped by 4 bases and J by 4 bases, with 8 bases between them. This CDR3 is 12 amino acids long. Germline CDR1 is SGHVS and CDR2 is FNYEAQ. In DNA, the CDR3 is TGTGCCAGCAGCTCTAGGGGGTACGAGCAGTACTTC. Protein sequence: CASSSRGYEQYF.

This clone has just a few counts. The CDR3: CASTSTGGNNEQYF. DNA for the CDR3: TGCGCCAGCACATCTACAGGGGGCAACAACGAGCAGTACTTC. The chain is built from TRBV5-1 and TRBJ2-7, with 9 bases matching TRBD1. The CDR3 length is 14 residues. The germline V gene has CDR1 SGHRS and CDR2 YFSETQ. Trimming cost V 6 bases and J 5 bases; bases outside gene matches: 9.

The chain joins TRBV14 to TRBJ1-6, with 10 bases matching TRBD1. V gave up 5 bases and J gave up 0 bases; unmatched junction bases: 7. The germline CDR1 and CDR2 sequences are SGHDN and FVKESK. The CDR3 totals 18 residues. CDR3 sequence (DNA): TGTGCCAGCAGCGGGAGGACAGGGGGGCGCTCCTATAATTCACCCCTCCACTTT. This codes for CASSGRTGGRSYNSPLHF.

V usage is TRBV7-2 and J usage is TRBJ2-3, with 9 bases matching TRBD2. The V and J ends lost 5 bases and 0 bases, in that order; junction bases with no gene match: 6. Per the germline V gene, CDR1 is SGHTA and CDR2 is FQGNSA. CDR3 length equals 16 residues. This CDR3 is CASSPAGGASTDTQYF. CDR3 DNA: TGTGCCAGCAGCCCAGCGGGGGGAGCCAGCACAGATACGCAGTATTTT.

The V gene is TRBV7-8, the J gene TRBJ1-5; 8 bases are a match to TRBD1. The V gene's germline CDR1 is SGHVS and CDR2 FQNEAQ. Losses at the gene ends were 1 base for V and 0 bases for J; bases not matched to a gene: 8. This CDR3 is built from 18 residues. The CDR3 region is CASSLVQGAPYSNQPQHF. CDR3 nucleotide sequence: TGTGCCAGCAGCTTAGTCCAGGGGGCTCCTTATAGCAATCAGCCCCAGCATTTT.

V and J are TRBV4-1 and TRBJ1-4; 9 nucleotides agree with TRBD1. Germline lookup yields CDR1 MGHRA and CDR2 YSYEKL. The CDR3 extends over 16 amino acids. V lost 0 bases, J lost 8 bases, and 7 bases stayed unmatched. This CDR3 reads CASSQEPGQGREKLFF. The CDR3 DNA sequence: TGCGCCAGCAGCCAAGAACCGGGACAGGGAAGGGAAAAACTGTTTTTT.

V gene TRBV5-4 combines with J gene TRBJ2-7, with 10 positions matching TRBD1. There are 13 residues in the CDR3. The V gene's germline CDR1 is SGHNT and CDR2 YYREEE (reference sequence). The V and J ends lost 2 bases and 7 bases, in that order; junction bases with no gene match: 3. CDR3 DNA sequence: TGTGCCAGCAGCTTCGGGACAGGGGTTGAGCAGTACTTC. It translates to CASSFGTGVEQYF.